The next 22 T cell receptor beta chains were all read from a single sample in a study of beta chain features in type 1 diabetes. Study observations and caveats: There was a moderate but significant shortening of TCRB CDR3s in all four CD4+ subsets of Type 1 diabetes patients.

The antigens for these receptors are not known. As every portion of the isolated RNA was reverse transcribed, the sequencing read expressed TCRB transcripts. Clones were read by immunoSEQ multiplex PCR, and TCRdb kept only the in-frame ones, dropping some. The table records roughly 300,000 clones, 14% of them present only once. Sequences were obtained from naive CD4+ T cells from blood. The receptor set was obtained from a man aged 25 to 45 with type 1 diabetes.

The CDR3 DNA reads TGTGCCAGCAGCTCAGGGACAGGGAGCTCCTACAATGAGCAGTTCTTC. It encodes CASSSGTGSSYNEQFF. The V and J genes are TRBV7-9 and TRBJ2-1; 9 nucleotides agree with TRBD1. This CDR3 comprises 16 residues. Germline CDR1 is SEHNR and CDR2 is FQNEAQ (reference sequence). V dropped 4 bases and J dropped 0; count of bases not matched to a gene: 4.

V gene TRBV4-2 combines with J gene TRBJ2-2, with D perhaps TRBD1 (6 bases). CDR1 is LGHNA and CDR2 is YNFKEQ in the germline V gene. V was cut by 4 bases and J by 5 bases, with 17 bases left in between. This CDR3 is 16 amino acids long. CDR3 nucleotide sequence: TGTGCCAGCAGCCTCCCTACCGGGCAGGGGACCGGGGAGCTGTTTTTT. It specifies CASSLPTGQGTGELFF.

This chain connects TRBV11-2 to TRBJ2-1; 7 nucleotides line up with TRBD1. With 5 bases clipped from V and 1 base from J, the junction kept 8 bases outside the gene matches. Germline loops: CDR1 SGHAT, CDR2 FQNNGV. The CDR3 runs to 16 residues. The DNA for the CDR3 is TGTGCCAGCAGCAGCAACAGGGGCAGATCCTACAATGAGCAGTTCTTC. It is translated as CASSSNRGRSYNEQFF. Drawing the rest from reference TRBV11-2 and TRBJ2-1, the complete variable domain is EAGVAQSPRYKIIEKRQSVAFWCNPISGHATLYWYQQILGQGPKLLIQFQNNGVVDDSQLPKDRFSAERLKGVDSTLKIQPAKLEDSAVYLCASSSNRGRSYNEQFFGPGTRLTVL.

The chain uses TRBV4-2 and TRBJ1-1, with 12 bases fitting TRBD1. The V gene's germline CDR1 is LGHNA and CDR2 YNFKEQ. V lost 0 bases to trimming and J lost 4 bases; unmatched junction nucleotides: 12. The CDR3 extends over 19 amino acids. CDR3 sequence reads: CASSQDGVGQGALSTEAFF. CDR3 coding DNA: TGTGCCAGCAGCCAAGATGGCGTGGGACAGGGGGCCTTGAGCACTGAAGCTTTCTTT.

This clone was observed a handful of times. The chain has TRBV28 and TRBJ1-2, with 8 positions matching TRBD1. CDR1 MDHEN and CDR2 SYDVKM come from the germline V gene. V lost 7 bases to trimming and J lost 0 bases; unmatched junction nucleotides: 13. The CDR3 is made up of 17 amino acids. CDR3 DNA sequence: TGTGCCAGCACCGCACCTAGGACAGGGAAGGCTAACTATGGCTACACCTTC. Translating it yields CASTAPRTGKANYGYTF.

This clone was picked up a small number of times. The chain links TRBV29-1 to TRBJ1-1; 9 bases map to TRBD1. There are 13 residues in the CDR3. V shed 4 bases and J 4 bases; nucleotides not matched to a gene: 4. The V gene's germline CDR1 is SQVTM and CDR2 ANQGSEA. CDR3 coding DNA: TGCAGCGTTGCGATGACAGGGGGCACTGAAGCTTTCTTT. Translation: CSVAMTGGTEAFF.

This clone showed up just a few times. The V call is TRBV15, the J call TRBJ2-1, with 10 bases lining up with TRBD1. This CDR3 region has 17 residues. With V trimmed by 5 bases and J by 5 bases, 12 bases remained unmatched. Per germline, CDR1 LNHNV and CDR2 YYDKDF (reference sequence). The CDR3 DNA sequence: TGTGCCACCAGCCCTCGAATCCCGGGACAGGGGAACAATGAGCAGTTCTTC. It translates to CATSPRIPGQGNNEQFF.

This chain links TRBV18 with TRBJ1-2; D uncertain. This CDR3 is built from 16 residues. Germline V gene lookup returns CDR1 KGHSH and CDR2 LQKENI. The V and J ends lost 1 base and 8 bases respectively, with 20 bases between them. The CDR3 DNA reads TGTGCCAGCTCACCACGAACAGCGGATCCTCATATGGGCTACACCTTC. As protein: CASSPRTADPHMGYTF.

CDR3: CASSYYRGRDIQYF. The CDR3 DNA reads as TGTGCCAGCAGTTACTACAGGGGAAGGGACATTCAGTACTTC. This chain joins TRBV6-6 and TRBJ2-4; 7 nucleotides agree with TRBD1. The germline V gene encodes CDR1 MNHNY and CDR2 SVGAGI (reference sequence). The length of the CDR3 is 14 residues. V shed 1 base and J 8 bases; nucleotides not matched to a gene: 5.

The chain has TRBV19 and TRBJ2-7; 9 nucleotides line up with TRBD2. The CDR3 is 17 amino acids. V shed 3 bases and J 3 bases; nucleotides not matched to a gene: 12. Germline CDR1 and CDR2: LNHDA and SQIVND (reference sequence). In DNA form, the CDR3 reads TGTGCCAGTAGTATCGGGGTTAGCGGGAGAGGGAGCTACGAGCAGTACTTC. As protein: CASSIGVSGRGSYEQYF. Complete variable domain (other parts from reference TRBV19 and TRBJ2-7): DGGITQSPKYLFRKEGQNVTLSCEQNLNHDAMYWYRQDPGQGLRLIYYSQIVNDFQKGDIAEGYSVSREKKESFPLTVTSAQKNPTAFYLCASSIGVSGRGSYEQYFGPGTRLTVT.

This clone was picked up a small number of times. The chain has TRBV19 and TRBJ2-7; 10 positions agree with TRBD2. The CDR3 consists of 15 residues. CDR1 and CDR2 from the germline V gene are LNHDA and SQIVND (reference sequence). Trimming cost V 1 base and J 3 bases; bases outside gene matches: 3. DNA of the CDR3: TGTGCCAGTAGTATAGTACCTAGCGGGAGCTACGAGCAGTACTTC. Residues: CASSIVPSGSYEQYF.

This clone occurred a few times. The V and J genes are TRBV18 and TRBJ2-1; 9 bases match TRBD2. V shed 4 bases, J shed 4 bases, and the junction held 8 bases outside the gene matches. This CDR3 has 16 residues. Germline V CDR1 and CDR2: KGHSH, LQKENI. CDR3 DNA sequence: TGTGCCAGCTCACGGTCCGGGACTAGCCTATACAATGAGCAGTTCTTC. Amino acids: CASSRSGTSLYNEQFF.

The chain's CDR3 is CASSDWARDSYEQYF. CDR3 DNA: TGTGCCAGCAGTGATTGGGCCAGGGACTCCTACGAGCAGTACTTC. This chain joins TRBV6-1 and TRBJ2-7; D may be TRBD1 (5 bases). Germline V gene lookup returns CDR1 MNHNS and CDR2 SASEGT. V lost 3 bases, J lost 0 bases, and 12 bases lay in between. This CDR3 has 15 amino acids.

V gene TRBV7-2 combines with J gene TRBJ2-2, with D possibly matching TRBD2 (6 bases). CDR1 SGHTA and CDR2 FQGNSA come from the germline V gene. This CDR3 is built from 15 residues. V dropped 3 bases and J dropped 4 bases, with 12 bases sitting between them. CDR3: CASSFVGRSTGELFF. DNA of the CDR3: TGTGCCAGCAGCTTTGTAGGGAGGAGCACCGGGGAGCTGTTTTTT.

This clone showed up just a few times. The chain employs TRBV18 and TRBJ1-2, with 7 bases lining up with TRBD1. V shed 1 base and J 5 bases; nucleotides not matched to a gene: 4. The V gene's germline CDR1 is KGHSH and CDR2 LQKENI. This CDR3 comprises 14 residues. This chain's CDR3 is CASSPRDSRYGYTF. The DNA of the CDR3 is TGTGCCAGCTCACCACGGGACAGCCGTTATGGCTACACCTTC.

This clone was detected only a few times. The CDR3 protein is CASSLRRFRGETQYF. CDR3 in DNA: TGCGCCAGCAGCTTGCGACGTTTTCGAGGAGAGACCCAGTACTTC. The V and J genes are TRBV5-1 and TRBJ2-5; D is unclear. The germline CDR1 and CDR2 sequences are SGHRS and YFSETQ. The CDR3 has 15 residues. V was cut by 1 base and J by 4 bases, with 14 bases left in between.

The chain combines TRBV5-1 with TRBJ2-3, with D maybe TRBD2 (6 bases). The V end lost 1 base, the J end lost 3 bases, and 15 bases lay between the germline ends. This CDR3 is built from 16 residues. The germline gives CDR1 SGHRS, CDR2 YFSETQ. The chain's CDR3 is CASSLRAGRTTDTQYF. CDR3 DNA: TGCGCCAGCAGCTTGCGGGCGGGAAGGACTACAGATACGCAGTATTTT.

This clone was picked up a small number of times. This chain uses TRBV9 with TRBJ2-1; the D gene is possibly TRBD2 (6 bases). The V end lost 3 bases, the J end lost 6 bases, and 19 bases lay between the germline ends. This CDR3 region has 16 residues. Germline V gene data show CDR1 as SGDLS and CDR2 as YYNGEE. The chain's CDR3 is CASSAPGDFWTNEQFF. The CDR3 bases are TGTGCCAGCAGCGCACCGGGGGACTTCTGGACCAATGAGCAGTTCTTC.

The CDR3: CSVEAGNSFLVAGGYTF. The CDR3 bases are TGCAGCGTTGAGGCAGGGAATTCATTTCTCGTGGCTGGAGGCTACACCTTC. V and J are TRBV29-1 and TRBJ1-2; possible D gene TRBD1, 5 bases. Trimming removed 3 bases from V and 8 bases from J, with 28 bases in between. From germline, CDR1 is SQVTM and CDR2 ANQGSEA. The CDR3 runs to 17 residues. Looking up the rest from reference TRBV29-1 and TRBJ1-2 gives the full variable domain: SAVISQKPSRDICQRGTSLTIQCQVDSQVTMMFWYRQQPGQSLTLIATANQGSEATYESGFVIDKFPISRPNLTFSTLTVSNMSPEDSSIYLCSVEAGNSFLVAGGYTFGSGTRLTVV.

This clone was counted a few times. This rearrangement joins TRBV9 to TRBJ2-7, with a weak D call TRBD2 (5 bases). The germline CDR1 and CDR2 sequences are SGDLS and YYNGEE. Trimming cost V 0 bases and J 3 bases, with 10 bases left between them. The CDR3 consists of 14 residues. CDR3 nucleotides: TGTGCCAGCAGCGTAGGTCTCGGAGGCTACGAGCAGTACTTC. Protein product: CASSVGLGGYEQYF.

This clone was recorded a few times. The rearrangement joins TRBV5-1 to TRBJ2-5; D is possibly TRBD1 (5 bases). The germline CDR1 and CDR2 sequences are SGHRS and YFSETQ. Trimming left V 4 bases short and J 3 bases short, with 13 bases between. The CDR3 consists of 14 residues. The CDR3 sequence: CASSQTTDEETQYF. The CDR3, as DNA: TGCGCCAGCAGCCAGACGACAGACGAAGAGACCCAGTACTTC. The entire variable domain, with the rest obtained from reference TRBV5-1 and TRBJ2-5, is as follows: KAGVTQTPRYLIKTRGQQVTLSCSPISGHRSVSWYQQTPGQGLQFLFEYFSETQRNKGNFPGRFSGRQFSNSRSEMNVSTLELGDSALYLCASSQTTDEETQYFGPGTRLLVL.

This clone has more than one count but fewer than ten. The CDR3 DNA sequence: TGTGCCAGCAGTTACGGGAGTACGGTCACAGATACGCAGTATTTT. Translating it yields CASSYGSTVTDTQYF. The V gene is TRBV6-6, the J gene TRBJ2-3; tentatively, D is TRBD2 (5 bases). This CDR3 region has 15 residues. V lost 2 bases, J lost 2 bases, and 11 bases lay in between. Looked up from germline, CDR1 is MNHNY and CDR2 is SVGAGI (reference sequence).